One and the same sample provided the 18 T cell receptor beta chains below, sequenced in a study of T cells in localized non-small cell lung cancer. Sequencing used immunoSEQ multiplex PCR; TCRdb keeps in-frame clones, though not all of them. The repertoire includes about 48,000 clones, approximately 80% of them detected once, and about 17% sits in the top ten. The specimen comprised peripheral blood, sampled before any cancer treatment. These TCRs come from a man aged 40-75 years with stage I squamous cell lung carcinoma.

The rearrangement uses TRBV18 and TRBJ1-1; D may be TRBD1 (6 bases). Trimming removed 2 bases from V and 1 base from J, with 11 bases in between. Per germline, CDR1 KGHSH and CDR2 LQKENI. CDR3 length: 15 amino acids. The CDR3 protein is CASSPKSGQNTEAFF. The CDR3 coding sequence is TGTGCCAGCTCACCAAAATCGGGACAGAACACTGAAGCTTTCTTT.

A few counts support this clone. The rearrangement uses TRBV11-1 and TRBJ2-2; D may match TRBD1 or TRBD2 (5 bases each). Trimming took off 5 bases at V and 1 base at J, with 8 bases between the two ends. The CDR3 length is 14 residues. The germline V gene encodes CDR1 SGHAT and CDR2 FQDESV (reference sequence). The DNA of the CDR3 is TGTGCCAGCAGCGAGGGACGGAACACCGGGGAGCTGTTTTTT. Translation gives CASSEGRNTGELFF.

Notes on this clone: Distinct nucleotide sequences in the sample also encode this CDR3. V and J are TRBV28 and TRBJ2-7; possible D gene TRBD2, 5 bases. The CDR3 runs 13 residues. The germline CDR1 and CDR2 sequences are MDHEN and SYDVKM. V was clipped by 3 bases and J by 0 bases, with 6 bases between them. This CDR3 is CASSFRGSYEQYF. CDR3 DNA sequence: TGTGCCAGCAGTTTCCGGGGCTCCTACGAGCAGTACTTC.

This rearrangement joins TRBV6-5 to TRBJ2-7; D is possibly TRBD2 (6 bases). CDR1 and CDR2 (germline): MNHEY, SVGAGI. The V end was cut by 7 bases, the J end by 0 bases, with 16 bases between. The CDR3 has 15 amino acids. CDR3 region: CASTQTGTASYEQYF. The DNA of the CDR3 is TGTGCCAGCACCCAAACCGGGACTGCCTCCTACGAGCAGTACTTC.

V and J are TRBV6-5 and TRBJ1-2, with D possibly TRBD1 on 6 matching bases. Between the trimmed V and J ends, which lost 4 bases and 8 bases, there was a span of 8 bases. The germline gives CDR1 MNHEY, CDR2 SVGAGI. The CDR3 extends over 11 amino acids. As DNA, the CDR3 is TGTGCCAGCAGTTCCGGGGGCGGCTACACCTTC. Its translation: CASSSGGGYTF.

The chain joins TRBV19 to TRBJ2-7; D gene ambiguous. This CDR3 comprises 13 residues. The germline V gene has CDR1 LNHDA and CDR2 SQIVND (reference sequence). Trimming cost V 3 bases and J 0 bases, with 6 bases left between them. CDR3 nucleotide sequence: TGTGCCAGTAGTATCAAGATCTCCTACGAGCAGTACTTC. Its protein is CASSIKISYEQYF.

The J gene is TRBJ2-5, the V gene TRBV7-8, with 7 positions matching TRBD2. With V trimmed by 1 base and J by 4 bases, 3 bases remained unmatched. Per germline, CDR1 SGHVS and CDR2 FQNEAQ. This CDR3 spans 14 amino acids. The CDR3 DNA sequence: TGTGCCAGCAGCTTAGATCCGGGAGGAGAGACCCAGTACTTC. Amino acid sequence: CASSLDPGGETQYF.

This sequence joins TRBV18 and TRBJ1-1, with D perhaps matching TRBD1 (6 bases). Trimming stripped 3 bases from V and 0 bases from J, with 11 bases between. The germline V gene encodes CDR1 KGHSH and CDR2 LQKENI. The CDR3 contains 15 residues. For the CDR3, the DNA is TGTGCCAGCTCACCCCGACAGGACCTGAACACTGAAGCTTTCTTT. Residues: CASSPRQDLNTEAFF. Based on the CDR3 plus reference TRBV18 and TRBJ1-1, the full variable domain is NAGVMQNPRHLVRRRGQEARLRCSPMKGHSHVYWYRQLPEEGLKFMVYLQKENIIDESGMPKERFSAEFPKEGPSILRIQQVVRGDSAAYFCASSPRQDLNTEAFFGQGTRLTVV.

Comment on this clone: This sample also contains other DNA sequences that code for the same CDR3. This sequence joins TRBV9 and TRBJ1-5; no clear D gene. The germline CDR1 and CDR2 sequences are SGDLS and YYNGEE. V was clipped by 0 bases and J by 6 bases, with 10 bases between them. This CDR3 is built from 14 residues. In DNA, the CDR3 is TGTGCCAGCAGCGTAGGAGGGTATGGTCAGCCCCAGCATTTT. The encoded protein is CASSVGGYGQPQHF.

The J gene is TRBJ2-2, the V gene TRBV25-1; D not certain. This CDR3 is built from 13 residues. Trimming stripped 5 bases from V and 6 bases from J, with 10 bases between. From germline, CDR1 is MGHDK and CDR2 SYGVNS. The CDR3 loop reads CASSRGYSGELFF. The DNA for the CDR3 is TGTGCCAGCAGTCGTGGGTATTCCGGGGAGCTGTTTTTT.

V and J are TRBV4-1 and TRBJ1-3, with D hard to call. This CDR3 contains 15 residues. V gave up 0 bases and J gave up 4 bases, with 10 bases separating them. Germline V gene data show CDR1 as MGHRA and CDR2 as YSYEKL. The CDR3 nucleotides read TGCGCCAGCAGCCAAGATTACGGGATCGGAAACACCATATATTTT. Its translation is CASSQDYGIGNTIYF.

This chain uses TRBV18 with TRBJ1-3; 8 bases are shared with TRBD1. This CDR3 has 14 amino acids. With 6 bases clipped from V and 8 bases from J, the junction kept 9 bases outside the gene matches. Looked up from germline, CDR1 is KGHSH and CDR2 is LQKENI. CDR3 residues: CASSAGTGGDTIYF. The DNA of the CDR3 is TGTGCCAGCTCCGCCGGGACAGGAGGGGACACCATATATTTT.

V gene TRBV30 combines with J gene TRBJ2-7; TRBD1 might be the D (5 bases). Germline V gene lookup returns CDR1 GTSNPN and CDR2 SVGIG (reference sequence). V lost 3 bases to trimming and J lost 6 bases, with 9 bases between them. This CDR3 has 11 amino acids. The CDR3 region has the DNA TGTGCCTGGAGCACCCAGGGCGAGCAGTACTTC. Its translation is CAWSTQGEQYF.

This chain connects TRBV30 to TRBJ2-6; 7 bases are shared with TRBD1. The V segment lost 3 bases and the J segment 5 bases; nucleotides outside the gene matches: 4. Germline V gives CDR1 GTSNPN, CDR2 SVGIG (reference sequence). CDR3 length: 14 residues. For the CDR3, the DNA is TGTGCCTGGAGACAGGGGAGTAGGGCCAACGTCCTGACTTTC. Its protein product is CAWRQGSRANVLTF.

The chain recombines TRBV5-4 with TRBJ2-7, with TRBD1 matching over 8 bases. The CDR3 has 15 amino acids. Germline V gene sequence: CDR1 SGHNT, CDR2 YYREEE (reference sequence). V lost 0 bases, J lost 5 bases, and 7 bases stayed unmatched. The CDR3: CASSLGRTGYHEQYF. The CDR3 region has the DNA TGTGCCAGCAGCTTGGGACGGACAGGGTACCACGAGCAGTACTTC.

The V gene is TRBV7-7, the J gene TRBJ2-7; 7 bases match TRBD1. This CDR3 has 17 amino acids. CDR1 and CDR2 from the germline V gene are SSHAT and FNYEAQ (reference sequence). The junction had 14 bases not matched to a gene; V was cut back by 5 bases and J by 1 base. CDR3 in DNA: TGTGCCAGCAGCCCAGGGGGACGCAGGAGTTTTTCCTACGAGCAGTACTTC. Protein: CASSPGGRRSFSYEQYF.

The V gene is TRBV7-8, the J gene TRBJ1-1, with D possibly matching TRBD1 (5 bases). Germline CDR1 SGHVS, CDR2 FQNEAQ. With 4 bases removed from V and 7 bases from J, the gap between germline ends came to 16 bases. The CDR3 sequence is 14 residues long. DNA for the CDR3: TGTGCCAGCAGCTCCATAAAAGCAGGGCTTGAAGCTTTCTTT. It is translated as CASSSIKAGLEAFF.

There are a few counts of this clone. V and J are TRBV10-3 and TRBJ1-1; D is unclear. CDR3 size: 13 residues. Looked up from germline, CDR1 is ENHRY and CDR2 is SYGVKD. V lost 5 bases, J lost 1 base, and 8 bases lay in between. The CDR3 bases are TGTGCCATCAGTTCGGACTGGAACACTGAAGCTTTCTTT. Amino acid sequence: CAISSDWNTEAFF.